Below are 7 T cell receptor beta chains sequenced from a single sample in a study of high-grade serous ovarian cancer treatment subgroups. Tumor samples were taken before definitive surgery or chemotherapy. Repertoires were generated with immunoSEQ multiplex PCR, while TCRdb's copy carries only in-frame clones and drops some. This repertoire shows about 16,000 clones, 73% found once; its top ten account for 3.5% to 5%. The sequencing sample was made of tumor tissue. The receptors shown here come from a human donor with high-grade serous ovarian cancer.

This sequence joins TRBV2 and TRBJ2-5, with D perhaps matching TRBD2 (6 bases). Near its end, the DNA agrees better with TRBJ2-7, so the J call may be wrong. In germline, CDR1 is SNHLY, CDR2 FYNNEI. The CDR3 length is 14 residues. The CDR3 region is CASSDARLGYEQYF. The CDR3 DNA follows: TGTGCCAGCAGTGATGCCAGACTAGGCTACGAGCAGTACTTC.

The V and J genes are TRBV4-3 and TRBJ2-1; TRBD2 aligns across 12 bases. Germline CDR1 is LGHNA and CDR2 is YSLEER. The trim removed 3 bases at V and 5 bases at J, leaving 2 bases unmatched. This CDR3 has 15 amino acids. CDR3 amino acids: CASSHLAGGNNEQFF. DNA of the CDR3: TGCGCCAGCAGCCATCTAGCGGGGGGGAACAATGAGCAGTTCTTC.

V and J are TRBV5-1 and TRBJ2-7, with 12 positions matching TRBD1. The CDR3 runs 17 residues. From germline, CDR1 is SGHRS and CDR2 YFSETQ. V shed 9 bases, J shed 6 bases, and the junction held 19 bases outside the gene matches. CDR3 bases: TGCGCCACTAAGAGCTTCCCAACGGGACAGGGGGCGGGCGAGCAGTACTTC. It translates to CATKSFPTGQGAGEQYF.

This clone came up a few times. J is TRBJ1-2 and V is TRBV11-2; D not certain. There are 14 residues in the CDR3. Per germline, CDR1 SGHAT and CDR2 FQNNGV. V was trimmed by 1 base and J by 5 bases, leaving 11 bases between them. Written as DNA, the CDR3 is TGTGCCAGCAGCTTAGGCGCGCAGGTATATGGCTACACCTTC. It yields the protein CASSLGAQVYGYTF.

This chain's CDR3 is CASSLGPPGTANTGELFF. The CDR3 DNA reads TGCGCCAGCAGCTTGGGGCCCCCGGGGACCGCGAACACCGGGGAGCTGTTTTTT. The V and J genes are TRBV5-1 and TRBJ2-2, with D possibly being TRBD1 or TRBD2 (5 bases each). V was cut by 0 bases and J by 0 bases, with 15 bases left in between. The germline CDR1 and CDR2 sequences are SGHRS and YFSETQ. The CDR3 covers 18 residues.

The chain combines TRBV30 with TRBJ1-1, with D maybe TRBD1 (5 bases). CDR1 and CDR2 (germline): GTSNPN, SVGIG (reference sequence). The CDR3 has 12 amino acids. Trimming pared 0 bases from V and 5 bases from J, leaving 7 bases between. Here the CDR3 DNA reads TGTGCCTGGAGTGTGGGGGGAACTGAAGCTTTCTTT. Translating it yields CAWSVGGTEAFF.

The chain couples TRBV27 to TRBJ2-5; D assignment may be TRBD1 or TRBD2 (5 bases each). This CDR3 contains 15 residues. Germline assignment: CDR1 MNHEY and CDR2 SMNVEV (reference sequence). V shed 5 bases and J shed 5 bases, with 18 bases lying between them. The CDR3 DNA is TGTGCCAGCAGTCCCCCGGGGACCGTAGGGGAGACCCAGTACTTC. This translates into CASSPPGTVGETQYF.